This T cell receptor beta chain was obtained from a study of T cells after yellow fever vaccination. Study in general: Some fractions had low cell numbers, and these were prepared with SMART-Seq v4 Ultra Low Input. Study-wide points: Secondary responses were weaker yet peaked faster, day 5 versus 15.

Researchers made TCR cDNA using 5'RACE template switching, and this step added a universal primer site and UMIs. TCRdb used MiXCR to reprocess the 5' RACE reads, holding one entry per CDR3 protein. This sample carries some 670,000 distinct CDR3 sequences, about 12% of them seen once, and the ten largest clones take more than 13%. This CDR3 is built from 17 residues. The V gene lost 0 bases and the J gene lost 1 base, with 14 bases spanning the gap. Germline CDR1 SGHRS, CDR2 YFSETQ. This clonotype was counted between two and nine times. Its antigen is currently unknown. The clonotype was recovered from a man aged 25 to 45 who received the YFV17D yellow fever vaccine. J is TRBJ1-3 and V is TRBV5-1; D perhaps matches TRBD1 (6 bases). The starting material was PBMCs, obtained on the day of the yellow fever booster vaccination. The CDR3 DNA follows: TGCGCCAGCAGCTTGGCCAGCGGGCAGGGGTCTGGAAACACCATATATTTT. It encodes CASSLASGQGSGNTIYF.